A single sample is the source of the 21 T cell receptor beta chains below, sequenced in a study of T cell repertoires in cytomegalovirus infection. These TCRs' antigens remain unknown. TCRdb independently ran MiXCR on the reads; one entry per CDR3 protein. The sample records some 350,000 distinct CDR3 sequences, approximately 32% being singletons. Material: cultured PBMCs, obtained from culture after CMV antigen stimulation. The receptors derive from a human donor in good health (CMV status not recorded). Some clones in this sample may be carry-over from other donors' samples.

At least ten counts were recorded for this clonotype. The chain recombines TRBV14 with TRBJ2-1; D possibly matches TRBD1 or TRBD2 (5 bases each). This CDR3 comprises 15 residues. The V end was cut by 0 bases, the J end by 9 bases, with 15 bases between. Per the germline V gene, CDR1 is SGHDN and CDR2 is FVKESK. CDR3 sequence: CASSQDRLRGGEQFF. In DNA, the CDR3 is TGTGCCAGCAGCCAAGATAGACTCCGGGGCGGTGAGCAGTTCTTC.

Only a few counts were recorded for this clonotype. V and J are TRBV7-6 and TRBJ1-1; unclear D gene. The V gene's germline CDR1 is SGHVS and CDR2 FNYEAQ. The CDR3 spans 15 residues. V was shortened by 2 bases and J by 0 bases, with 10 bases between the two germline ends. In DNA form, the CDR3 reads TGTGCCAGCAGCTTATCTGCAGTAATGAACACTGAAGCTTTCTTT. It is translated as CASSLSAVMNTEAFF.

The table lists this clonotype with a few counts. This sequence joins TRBV7-9 and TRBJ2-7; 10 bases map to TRBD1. Germline CDR1 SEHNR, CDR2 FQNEAQ (reference sequence). Trimming removed 5 bases from V and 2 bases from J; junction bases left unmatched: 6. The CDR3 length is 15 residues. The DNA of the CDR3 is TGTGCCAGCAGCCCCCGAGGGACAGGGGCCTACGAGCAGTACTTC. This encodes CASSPRGTGAYEQYF.

This chain links TRBV11-2 with TRBJ2-1; 10 nucleotides agree with TRBD2. Trimming at V came to 4 bases and at J to 0 bases, leaving 6 bases not matched to a gene. The CDR3 is 17 residues long. The germline CDR1 and CDR2 sequences are SGHAT and FQNNGV. The CDR3 nucleotides are TGTGCCAGCAGCTCTCTAGCGGGAGCGAGCTCCTACAATGAGCAGTTCTTC. Amino acids: CASSSLAGASSYNEQFF.

V and J are TRBV12-3 or TRBV12-4 and TRBJ1-2; the D is unclear. The CDR3 runs 14 residues. V gave up 6 bases and J gave up 2 bases, with 13 bases separating them. In nucleotides, the CDR3 is TGTGCCAGCAGAAAGGTCTCCTCGAACTATGGCTACACCTTC. Translating gives CASRKVSSNYGYTF.

The chain has TRBV7-6 and TRBJ2-7, with 8 bases identical to TRBD1. This CDR3 has 14 amino acids. Per germline, CDR1 SGHVS and CDR2 FNYEAQ. Trimming took 4 bases from V and 3 from J; bases not matched to a gene: 5. This chain's CDR3 is CASSYGQGVYEQYF. In nucleotides, the CDR3 is TGTGCCAGCAGCTACGGACAGGGTGTCTACGAGCAGTACTTC.

The sample holds a few counts of this clonotype. This chain joins TRBV7-6 and TRBJ2-6; D remains unclear. The CDR3 totals 18 residues. Trimming took off 5 bases at V and 0 bases at J, with 17 bases between the two ends. Germline loops: CDR1 SGHVS, CDR2 FNYEAQ. CDR3 protein: CASSPPGLTLSGANVLTF. CDR3 bases: TGTGCCAGCAGCCCCCCCGGGCTGACTCTCTCTGGGGCCAACGTCCTGACTTTC.

This clonotype appeared a few times. This rearrangement joins TRBV6-1 to TRBJ2-2; D unclear. This CDR3 comprises 15 residues. The V end lost 7 bases, the J end lost 0 bases, and 12 bases lay between the germline ends. CDR1 MNHNS and CDR2 SASEGT come from the germline V gene. The CDR3 reads CASTERRPNTGELFF. The CDR3 DNA follows: TGTGCCAGCACGGAGAGGCGGCCGAACACCGGGGAGCTGTTTTTT.

This clonotype was seen repeatedly, ten times or more. The chain joins TRBV5-4 to TRBJ2-2, with 7 bases identical to TRBD1. V shed 5 bases, J shed 5 bases, and the junction held 15 bases outside the gene matches. Germline assignment: CDR1 SGHNT and CDR2 YYREEE (reference sequence). CDR3 size: 17 residues. The CDR3 DNA is TGTGCCAGCAGTTTCTTTCCACAGGGGAAAAGTACCGGGGAGCTGTTTTTT. Its translation is CASSFFPQGKSTGELFF.

There are a few counts of this clonotype. The rearrangement uses TRBV12-3 or TRBV12-4 and TRBJ2-2; D gene uncertain. This CDR3 has 15 amino acids. V dropped 6 bases and J dropped 2 bases, with 13 bases sitting between them. DNA of the CDR3: TGTGCCAGCAGCTTCACATCTGTAAACACCGGGGAGCTGTTTTTT. This translates into CASSFTSVNTGELFF.

The chain is built from TRBV7-1 and TRBJ2-3; TRBD1 matches at 12 bases. Being an ORF, TRBV7-1 has a function that is uncertain. Trimming removed 5 bases from V and 4 bases from J; junction bases left unmatched: 7. This CDR3 region has 16 residues. The CDR3: CASSLGQGAGADTQYF. CDR3 nucleotide sequence: TGTGCCAGCAGCCTGGGACAGGGGGCCGGAGCAGATACGCAGTATTTT.

The J gene is TRBJ2-7, the V gene TRBV4-2; 8 bases align to TRBD2. The V segment lost 0 bases and the J segment 4 bases; nucleotides outside the gene matches: 11. CDR3 size: 17 residues. The germline V gene has CDR1 LGHNA and CDR2 YNFKEQ. The CDR3 spells CASSQDPPAGVGYEQYF. The DNA for the CDR3 is TGTGCCAGCAGCCAAGATCCCCCAGCGGGAGTAGGGTACGAGCAGTACTTC.

V is TRBV20-1 and J is TRBJ2-1, with TRBD2 matching over 9 bases. V shed 4 bases and J 4 bases; nucleotides not matched to a gene: 8. In germline, CDR1 is DFQATT, CDR2 SNEGSKA (reference sequence). CDR3 length equals 15 residues. The DNA for the CDR3 is TGCAGTGCTAATCCCACTAGCGGGCTTTACAATGAGCAGTTCTTC. It is translated as CSANPTSGLYNEQFF.

This rearrangement joins TRBV25-1 to TRBJ2-7, with TRBD2 matching 8 bases. Per the germline V gene, CDR1 is MGHDK and CDR2 is SYGVNS. This CDR3 region has 15 residues. V lost 1 base and J lost 3; bases outside the gene matches: 5. The DNA for the CDR3 is TGTGCCAGCAGTGAATCTGGCGGGAGGATCTACGAGCAGTACTTC. Translating it yields CASSESGGRIYEQYF.

The chain is built from TRBV7-2 and TRBJ1-1; 8 bases match TRBD1. Germline-derived CDR1 and CDR2 are SGHTA and FQGNSA. The CDR3 sequence is 13 residues long. V lost 4 bases, J lost 6 bases, and 4 bases stayed unmatched. CDR3 DNA: TGTGCCAGCAGCTCACTGACAGGGGCTGAAGCTTTCTTT. The encoded protein is CASSSLTGAEAFF.

The V call is TRBV5-4, the J call TRBJ1-1; D is ambiguous. The germline gives CDR1 SGHNT, CDR2 YYREEE (reference sequence). Between the trimmed V and J ends, which lost 4 bases and 6 bases, there was a span of 10 bases. This CDR3 is built from 12 residues. CDR3 DNA sequence: TGTGCCAGCAGCACAATCAAGGCTGAAGCTTTCTTT. This translates into CASSTIKAEAFF. The full variable domain, with the rest looked up from reference TRBV5-4 and TRBJ1-1, is ETGVTQSPTHLIKTRGQQVTLRCSSQSGHNTVSWYQQALGQGPQFIFQYYREEENGRGNFPPRFSGLQFPNYSSELNVNALELDDSALYLCASSTIKAEAFFGQGTRLTVV.

There are a few counts of this clonotype. The chain joins TRBV4-2 to TRBJ2-1, with TRBD1 as a possible D gene (6 bases). This CDR3 is built from 16 residues. V shed 4 bases and J shed 1 base, with 14 bases lying between them. Germline V CDR1 and CDR2: LGHNA, YNFKEQ. The CDR3 loop is CASSPAGTNSYNEQFF. The CDR3 bases are TGTGCCAGCAGCCCCGCCGGGACAAATTCCTACAATGAGCAGTTCTTC.

The chain joins TRBV5-1 to TRBJ1-5, with 9 nucleotides matching TRBD1. The CDR3 runs to 16 residues. The germline gives CDR1 SGHRS, CDR2 YFSETQ. After removal of 0 bases from V and 4 bases from J, the junction contained 5 bases not matched to a gene. The CDR3 protein is CASSLVPQGANQPQHF. CDR3 in DNA: TGCGCCAGCAGCTTGGTTCCACAGGGGGCGAATCAGCCCCAGCATTTT.

This clonotype has at least ten counts. CDR3 DNA sequence: TGTGCCAGCACCCCCCTACGGGGGAACGACAATGAGCAGTTCTTC. This codes for CASTPLRGNDNEQFF. The chain couples TRBV7-9 to TRBJ2-1; D might be TRBD2 (6 bases). The CDR3 runs to 15 residues. The germline V and J ends were trimmed by 7 bases and 5 bases, with 18 bases remaining between them. Per germline, CDR1 SEHNR and CDR2 FQNEAQ (reference sequence).

There are a few counts of this clonotype. V gene TRBV10-3 combines with J gene TRBJ1-1; D might be TRBD1 (5 bases). Looked up from germline, CDR1 is ENHRY and CDR2 is SYGVKD. V gave up 6 bases and J gave up 6 bases, with 8 bases separating them. The CDR3 extends over 11 amino acids. The CDR3 is CAIRLGAEAFF. The DNA of the CDR3 is TGTGCCATCAGACTGGGGGCTGAAGCTTTCTTT.

The chain combines TRBV28 with TRBJ1-5; unclear D gene. Germline CDR1 and CDR2: MDHEN and SYDVKM. This CDR3 comprises 15 residues. The ends were cut back, 2 bases at V and 3 bases at J, with 11 bases in the middle. The CDR3, as DNA: TGTGCCAGCAGTTTAACCGTGGGGAACAATCAGCCCCAGCATTTT. It codes for CASSLTVGNNQPQHF.